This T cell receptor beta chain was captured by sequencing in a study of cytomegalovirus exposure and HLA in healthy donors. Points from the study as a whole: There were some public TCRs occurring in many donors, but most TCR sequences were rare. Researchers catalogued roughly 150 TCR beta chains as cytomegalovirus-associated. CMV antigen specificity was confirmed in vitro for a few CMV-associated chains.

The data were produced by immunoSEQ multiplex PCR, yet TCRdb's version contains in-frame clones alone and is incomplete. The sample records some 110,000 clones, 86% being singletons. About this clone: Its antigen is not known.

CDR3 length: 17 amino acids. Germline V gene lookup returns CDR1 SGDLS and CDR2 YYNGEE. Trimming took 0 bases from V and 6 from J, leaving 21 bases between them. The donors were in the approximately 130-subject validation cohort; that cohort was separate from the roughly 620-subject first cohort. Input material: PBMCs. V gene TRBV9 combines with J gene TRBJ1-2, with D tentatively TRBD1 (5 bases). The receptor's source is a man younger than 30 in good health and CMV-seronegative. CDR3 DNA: TGTGCCAGCAGCGTAGACCCCCCGGGGGGGGGTCTGGATGGCTACACCTTC. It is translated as CASSVDPPGGGLDGYTF. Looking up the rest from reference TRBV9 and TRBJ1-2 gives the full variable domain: DSGVTQTPKHLITATGQRVTLRCSPRSGDLSVYWYQQSLDQGLQFLIQYYNGEERAKGNILERFSAQQFPDLHSELNLSSLELGDSALYFCASSVDPPGGGLDGYTFGSGTRLTVV.